This TCR beta chain was recorded in a study of cytomegalovirus exposure and HLA in healthy donors. Study-wide points: It was only CMV serostatus that was available as immune exposure information.

In the case of this clone: What it binds is not known.

The primer mix had 60 Vbeta and 13 Jbeta primers. Method: immunoSEQ multiplex PCR; TCRdb's copy keeps in-frame clones and lacks some. The table lists 130,000 to 150,000 clones, approximately 9% of them singletons, with 1.5% to 2% in the top ten. Trimming pared 3 bases from V and 6 bases from J, leaving 6 bases between. The V gene's germline CDR1 is SGDLS and CDR2 YYNGEE. The CDR3 totals 12 residues. Sequenced: PBMCs. The clonotype was recovered from a male donor in good health and CMV-seronegative. This rearrangement joins TRBV9 to TRBJ2-2; D remains unclear. DNA of the CDR3: TGTGCCAGCAGCGCTACCCCCGGGGAGCTGTTTTTT. Protein: CASSATPGELFF.